This T cell receptor (beta chain) was found in a study of T cell responses to AZD1222 COVID-19 vaccine. General study findings and limits: The study found vaccine-associated CD4 TCRs spanning spike, dominant at 160-218 and 743-854. It should be noted that donors were predominantly white British and more often female, and clonal diversity was possibly underestimated. In all cases, repertoires were sampled only after the peak T cell response.

Only in-frame clones appear in the TCRdb table, and some are missing; sequencing was by immunoSEQ multiplex PCR. The sample carries about 140,000 clones, 90% to 95% recorded once. V was trimmed by 1 base and J by 6 bases, leaving 3 bases between them. The CDR3 runs 11 residues. CDR1 and CDR2 from the germline V gene are MNHEY and SVGAGI. Note on this clone: The antigen is undetermined.

The sample here was peripheral blood, taken on day 0 of MenACWY control vaccination. The receptor was isolated from an adult in good health. The V and J genes are TRBV6-5 and TRBJ2-5, with unresolved D. The CDR3 DNA is TGTGCCAGCAGTTACTTAAAGACCCAGTACTTC. Its protein product is CASSYLKTQYF.